This T cell receptor (beta chain) was recorded in a study of T cell repertoires in cytomegalovirus infection. Study overall: Newly reported HLA-C-restricted and thoroughly characterized HLA-B-restricted CMV epitopes were employed.

Turning to this clonotype: No antigen is known for it.

Findings and limits, study-wide: HLA-C-restricted CMV-specific TCR beta clonotypes were dominant in the ex vivo response.

Germline V gene lookup returns CDR1 LNHDA and CDR2 SQIVND (reference sequence). J lost 5 bases, V lost 1 base, and 10 bases had no gene match. The CDR3 totals 18 residues. MiXCR, run by TCRdb on the reads, gives a single entry per CDR3 protein. The sample lists roughly 800,000 distinct CDR3 sequences, 25% to 35% occurring once. The sequence was obtained from a human donor in good health (CMV status not recorded). Some clones in this sample may be carry-over from other donors' samples. V is TRBV19 and J is TRBJ2-1, with 11 nucleotides matching TRBD2. The specimen comprised cultured CD8+ T cells from PBMCs, sampled from culture after CMV antigen stimulation. The CDR3 spells CASSIVHLAGGPHNEQFF. The CDR3 DNA is TGTGCCAGTAGTATAGTCCATCTAGCGGGGGGACCACACAATGAGCAGTTCTTC.